This TCR beta chain was sequenced during a study of T cell responses to AZD1222 COVID-19 vaccine. Study-wide points: Only a handful of AZD1222 recipients were seropositive at baseline. Spike-specific TCR repertoires showed rising breadth and depth after two AZD1222 doses.

Germline assignment: CDR1 LNHDA and CDR2 SQIVND (reference sequence). The V and J ends lost 5 bases and 9 bases respectively, with 16 bases between them. CDR3 length: 14 amino acids. Clones were read by immunoSEQ multiplex PCR, and TCRdb kept only the in-frame ones, dropping some. Here the sample spans 95,000 to 100,000 clones, 87% being singletons. Notes on this clone: Its antigen is currently unknown.

The receptor was isolated from an adult who received the AZD1222 COVID-19 vaccine. The genes are TRBV19 and TRBJ2-2, with D maybe TRBD1 (5 bases). The specimen was peripheral blood, collected 28 days after the second AZD1222 dose. CDR3 nucleotide sequence: TGTGCCAGTAGTCAAATTCAGGGAACCCGGGAGCTGTTTTTT. Translating it yields CASSQIQGTRELFF.